This T cell receptor beta chain was recorded in a study of T and B cells in COVID-19 patients. TRB was amplified from around 250-460 ng of blood genomic DNA. The sample holds a few counts of this clonotype. Multiplex PCR with BIOMED2 TRB-A/B primer pools amplified TRB rearrangements. TCRdb called the multiplex PCR reads again in MiXCR, with one record for every CDR3 protein. The table lists around 21,000 distinct CDR3 sequences, about a third of them singletons. Material for sequencing was blood. This clonotype was obtained from a human donor who had recovered from COVID-19.

This chain's CDR3 is CASSRESHTDTQYF. In DNA, the CDR3 is TGCGCCAGCAGCCGGGAGTCACACACAGATACGCAGTATTTT. The chain joins TRBV5-1 to TRBJ2-3; TRBD2 might be the D (6 bases). The CDR3 extends over 14 amino acids. V was cut by 4 bases and J by 2 bases, with 11 bases left in between. Germline CDR1 and CDR2: SGHRS and YFSETQ.